Sequencing of this T cell receptor beta chain was carried out in a study of human T cells and chemical hapten exposure. Study in general: Per-sample TCR yield variation was attributed mainly to small pooled library volume differences.

The CDR3 is made up of 13 amino acids. Trimming cost V 0 bases and J 4 bases, with 6 bases left between them. CDR1 and CDR2 from the germline V gene are SGHRS and YFSETQ. In this sample, this clonotype turned up many times. What it recognizes is unknown. Study observations and caveats: TCRs at a frequency above 1 in 1000 stayed unchanged with DPC sensitization.

Noted time point: healthy volunteer bleed at 6 weeks. Whole blood that had not been fractionated was the source of extracted total RNA. Individual cDNA molecules (in the library) carried attached unique molecular identifiers. Original methodology: Samples held a median of approximately 94,000 TCRs, range about 23,224–750,000. TCRdb processed the RACE reads anew with MiXCR; each CDR3 protein has one entry. The authors' filters were not applied to this entry. Of around 47,000 distinct CDR3 sequences listed, 3% to 4.5% are singletons. The sequenced sample consisted of whole blood. The chain joins TRBV5-1 to TRBJ2-3; D is ambiguous. This receptor was obtained from a human donor in good health. Some clones in this sample may be carry-over from other donors' samples. The CDR3: CASSLDLADTQYF. CDR3 coding DNA: TGCGCCAGCAGCTTGGATCTGGCAGATACGCAGTATTTT.